The sequence of this T cell receptor beta chain was determined in a study of T cell responses to AZD1222 COVID-19 vaccine. Study results and caveats: Among AZD1222 vaccinees, only 6 or 7 were seropositive at baseline. An increase in Spike-specific TCR breadth and depth was observed after two AZD1222 doses. Close to half of spike-specific TCRs reportedly recognize unmutated variant regions. CD4 TCRs associated with vaccination spanned spike, dominating at 160-218 and 743-854.

Points on this clone: What it recognizes is unknown.

CDR1 is SGHDT and CDR2 is YYEEEE in the germline V gene. There are 14 residues in the CDR3. V trimming: 1 base; J trimming: 7 bases; junction bases outside the gene matches: 3. Profiled with immunoSEQ multiplex PCR; TCRdb holds only in-frame clones, not every one. The top ten hold approximately 9.3% of the sample, which has tens of thousands of clones, 89% seen once. The TCR was taken from an adult who received the AZD1222 COVID-19 vaccine. The source was peripheral blood, collected 28 days after the second AZD1222 dose. This chain links TRBV5-6 with TRBJ2-1; 9 bases are shared with TRBD2. The CDR3 region is CASSLFLAGNEQFF. The CDR3 nucleotides read TGTGCCAGCAGCTTGTTCCTAGCGGGGAATGAGCAGTTCTTC.